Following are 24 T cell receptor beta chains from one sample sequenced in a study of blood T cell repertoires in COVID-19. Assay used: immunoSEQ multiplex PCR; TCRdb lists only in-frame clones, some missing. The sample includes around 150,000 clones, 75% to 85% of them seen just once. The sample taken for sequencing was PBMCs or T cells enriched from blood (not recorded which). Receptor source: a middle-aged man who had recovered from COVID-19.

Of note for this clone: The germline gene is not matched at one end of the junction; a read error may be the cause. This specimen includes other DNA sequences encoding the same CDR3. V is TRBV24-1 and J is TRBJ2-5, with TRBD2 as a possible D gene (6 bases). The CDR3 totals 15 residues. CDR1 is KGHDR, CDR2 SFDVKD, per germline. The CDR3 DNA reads TGTGCCACCAGTCTGACGGGAGACATCCAAGAGACTCAGTACTTC. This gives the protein CATSLTGDIQETQYF.

The CDR3 DNA follows: TGTGCCAGCAGCCCCACCGTGGAGGCGGCTGGAAACACCATATATTTT. The encoded protein is CASSPTVEAAGNTIYF. The chain combines TRBV7-6 with TRBJ1-3, with D unclear. The CDR3 runs 16 residues. Germline CDR1 reads SGHVS; CDR2 reads FNYEAQ. The V and J ends lost 5 bases and 2 bases respectively, with 16 bases between them.

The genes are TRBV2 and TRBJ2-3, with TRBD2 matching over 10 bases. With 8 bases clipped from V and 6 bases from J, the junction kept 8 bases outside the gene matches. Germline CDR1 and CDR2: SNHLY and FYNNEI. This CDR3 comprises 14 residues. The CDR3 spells CASLLAGEGDTQYF. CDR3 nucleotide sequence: TGTGCCAGCCTTCTAGCGGGGGAAGGGGATACGCAGTATTTT.

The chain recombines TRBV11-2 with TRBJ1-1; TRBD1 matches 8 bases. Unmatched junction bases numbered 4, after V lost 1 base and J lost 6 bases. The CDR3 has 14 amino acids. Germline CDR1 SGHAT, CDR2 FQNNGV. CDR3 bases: TGTGCCAGCAGCTTAGCGCCAGGGGGCCCTGAAGCTTTCTTT. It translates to CASSLAPGGPEAFF. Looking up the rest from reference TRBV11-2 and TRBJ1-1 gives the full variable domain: EAGVAQSPRYKIIEKRQSVAFWCNPISGHATLYWYQQILGQGPKLLIQFQNNGVVDDSQLPKDRFSAERLKGVDSTLKIQPAKLEDSAVYLCASSLAPGGPEAFFGQGTRLTVV.

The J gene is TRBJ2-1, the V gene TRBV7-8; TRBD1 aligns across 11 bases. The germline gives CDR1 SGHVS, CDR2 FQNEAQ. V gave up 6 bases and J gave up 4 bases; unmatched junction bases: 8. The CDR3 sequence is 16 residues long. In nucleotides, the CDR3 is TGTGCCAGCAGGCTTCGTTGGGACAGGGGGTACAATGAGCAGTTCTTC. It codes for CASRLRWDRGYNEQFF.

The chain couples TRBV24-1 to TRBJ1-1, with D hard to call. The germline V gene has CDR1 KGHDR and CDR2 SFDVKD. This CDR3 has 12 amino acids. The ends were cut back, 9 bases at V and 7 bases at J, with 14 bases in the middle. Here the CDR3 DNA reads TGTGCCACCCGAAGGGAGACCGGTGAAGCTTTCTTT. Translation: CATRRETGEAFF.

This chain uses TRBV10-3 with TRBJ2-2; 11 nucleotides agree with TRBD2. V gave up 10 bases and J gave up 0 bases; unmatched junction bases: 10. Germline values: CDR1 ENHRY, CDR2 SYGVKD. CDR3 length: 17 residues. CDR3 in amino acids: CATAAGLAVANTGELFF. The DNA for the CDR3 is TGTGCCACGGCGGCGGGACTAGCGGTTGCGAACACCGGGGAGCTGTTTTTT.

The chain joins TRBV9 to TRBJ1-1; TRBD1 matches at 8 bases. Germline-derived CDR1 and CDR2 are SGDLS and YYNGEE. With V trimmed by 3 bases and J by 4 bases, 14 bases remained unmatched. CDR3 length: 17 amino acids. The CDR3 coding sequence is TGTGCCAGCAGCGAAATAGCCCGCAGGGGGCGCGGCACTGAAGCTTTCTTT. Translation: CASSEIARRGRGTEAFF.

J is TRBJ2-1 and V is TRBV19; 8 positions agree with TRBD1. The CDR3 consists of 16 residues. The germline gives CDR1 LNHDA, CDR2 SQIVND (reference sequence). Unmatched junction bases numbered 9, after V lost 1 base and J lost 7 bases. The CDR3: CASSIGQGRLINEQFF. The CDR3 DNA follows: TGTGCCAGTAGTATAGGACAGGGGAGGTTAATAAATGAGCAGTTCTTC.

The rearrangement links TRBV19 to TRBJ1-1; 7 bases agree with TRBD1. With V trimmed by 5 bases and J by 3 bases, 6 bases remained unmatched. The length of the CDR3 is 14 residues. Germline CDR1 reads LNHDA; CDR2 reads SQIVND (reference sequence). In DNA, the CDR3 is TGTGCCAGTAGTCCGGGACAGTACCACACTGAAGCTTTCTTT. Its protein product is CASSPGQYHTEAFF. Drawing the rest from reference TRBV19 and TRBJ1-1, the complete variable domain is DGGITQSPKYLFRKEGQNVTLSCEQNLNHDAMYWYRQDPGQGLRLIYYSQIVNDFQKGDIAEGYSVSREKKESFPLTVTSAQKNPTAFYLCASSPGQYHTEAFFGQGTRLTVV.

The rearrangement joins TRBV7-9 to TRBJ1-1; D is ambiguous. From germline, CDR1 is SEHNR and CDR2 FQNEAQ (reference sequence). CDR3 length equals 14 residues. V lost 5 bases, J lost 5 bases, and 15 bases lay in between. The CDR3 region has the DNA TGTGCCAGCAGCCTTGGTTTCGGGGATACTGAAGCTTTCTTT. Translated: CASSLGFGDTEAFF.

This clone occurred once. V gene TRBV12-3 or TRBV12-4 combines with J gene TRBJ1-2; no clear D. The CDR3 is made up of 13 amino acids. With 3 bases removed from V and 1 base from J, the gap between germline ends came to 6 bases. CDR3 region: CASSLRNNYGYTF. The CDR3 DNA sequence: TGTGCCAGCAGTTTGAGGAATAACTATGGCTACACCTTC.

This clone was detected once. As DNA, the CDR3 is TGTGCCATCAGTGAGAGGGGGTCGGCCAATGAGCAGTTCTTC. It codes for CAISERGSANEQFF. This rearrangement joins TRBV10-3 to TRBJ2-1; a possible D gene is TRBD1 (6 bases). The germline gives CDR1 ENHRY, CDR2 SYGVKD. Trimming removed 2 bases at V and 6 bases at J, with 11 bases between. This CDR3 is 14 amino acids long.

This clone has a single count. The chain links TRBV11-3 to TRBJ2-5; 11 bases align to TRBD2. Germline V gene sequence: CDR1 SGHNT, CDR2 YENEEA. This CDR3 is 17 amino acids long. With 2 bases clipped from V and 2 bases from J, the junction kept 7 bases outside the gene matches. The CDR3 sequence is CASSLTGRLAGQETQYF. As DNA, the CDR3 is TGTGCCAGCAGCTTAACAGGGCGACTAGCGGGGCAAGAGACCCAGTACTTC.

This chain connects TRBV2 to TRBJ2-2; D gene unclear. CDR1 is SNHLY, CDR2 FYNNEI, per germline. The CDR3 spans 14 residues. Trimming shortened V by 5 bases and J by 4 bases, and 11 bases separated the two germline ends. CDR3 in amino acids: CASSPQVGTGELFF. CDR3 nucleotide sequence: TGTGCCAGCAGTCCGCAGGTTGGCACCGGGGAGCTGTTTTTT. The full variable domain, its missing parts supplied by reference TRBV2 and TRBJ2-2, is EPEVTQTPSHQVTQMGQEVILRCVPISNHLYFYWYRQILGQKVEFLVSFYNNEISEKSEIFDDQFSVERPDGSNFTLKIRSTKLEDSAMYFCASSPQVGTGELFFGEGSRLTVL.

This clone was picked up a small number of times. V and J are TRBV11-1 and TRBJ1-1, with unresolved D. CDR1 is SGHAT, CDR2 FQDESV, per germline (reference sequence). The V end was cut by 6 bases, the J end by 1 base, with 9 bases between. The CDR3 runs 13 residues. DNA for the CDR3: TGTGCCAGCAGACGGGGTTGGAACACTGAAGCTTTCTTT. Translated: CASRRGWNTEAFF. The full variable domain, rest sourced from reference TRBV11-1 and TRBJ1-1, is EAEVAQSPRYKITEKSQAVAFWCDPISGHATLYWYRQILGQGPELLVQFQDESVVDDSQLPKDRFSAERLKGVDSTLKIQPAELGDSAMYLCASRRGWNTEAFFGQGTRLTVV.

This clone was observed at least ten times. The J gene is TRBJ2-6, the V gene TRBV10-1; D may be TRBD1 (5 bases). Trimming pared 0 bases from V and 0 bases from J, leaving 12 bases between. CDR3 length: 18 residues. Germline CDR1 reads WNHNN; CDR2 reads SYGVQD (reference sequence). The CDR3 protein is CASSESKQDLSGANVLTF. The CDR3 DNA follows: TGCGCCAGCAGTGAGTCCAAACAGGATCTCTCTGGGGCCAACGTCCTGACTTTC.

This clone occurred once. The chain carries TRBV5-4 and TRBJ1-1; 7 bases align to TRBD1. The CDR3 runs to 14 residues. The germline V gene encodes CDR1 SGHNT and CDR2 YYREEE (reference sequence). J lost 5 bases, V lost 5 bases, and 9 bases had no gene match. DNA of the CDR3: TGTGCCAGCAGTGTAACAGGGGCCCGGACTGAAGCTTTCTTT. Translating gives CASSVTGARTEAFF.

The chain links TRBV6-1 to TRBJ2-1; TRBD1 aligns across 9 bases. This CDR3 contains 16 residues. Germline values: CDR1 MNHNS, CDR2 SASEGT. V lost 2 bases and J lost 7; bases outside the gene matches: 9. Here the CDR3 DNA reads TGTGCCAGCAGTGAAAGGGGACAGGGAAACATAAATGAGCAGTTCTTC. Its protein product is CASSERGQGNINEQFF.

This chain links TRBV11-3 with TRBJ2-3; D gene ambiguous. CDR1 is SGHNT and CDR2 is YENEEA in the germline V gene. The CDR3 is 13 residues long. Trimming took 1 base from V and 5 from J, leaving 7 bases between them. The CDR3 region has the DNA TGTGCCAGCAGCTTAGGAGATCTAGATACGCAGTATTTT. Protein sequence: CASSLGDLDTQYF.

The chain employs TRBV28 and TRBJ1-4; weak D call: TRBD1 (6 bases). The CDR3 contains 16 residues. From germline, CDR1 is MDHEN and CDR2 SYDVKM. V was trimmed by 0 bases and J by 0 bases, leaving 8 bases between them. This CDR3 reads CASSLWTGATNEKLFF. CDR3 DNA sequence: TGTGCCAGCAGTTTATGGACAGGAGCAACTAATGAAAAACTGTTTTTT.

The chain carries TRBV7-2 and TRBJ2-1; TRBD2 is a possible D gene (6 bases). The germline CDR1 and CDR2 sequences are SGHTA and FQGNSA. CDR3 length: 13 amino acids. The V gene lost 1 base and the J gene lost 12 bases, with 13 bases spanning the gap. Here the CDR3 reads CASSLGFGRTQFF. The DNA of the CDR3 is TGTGCCAGCAGCTTAGGTTTTGGGAGGACGCAGTTCTTC.

CDR3 loop: CAISPRGSNSNQPQHF. CDR3 DNA sequence: TGTGCCATCAGTCCACGGGGGTCAAATAGCAATCAGCCCCAGCATTTT. V usage is TRBV10-3 and J usage is TRBJ1-5; tentatively, D is TRBD1 (5 bases). From germline, CDR1 is ENHRY and CDR2 SYGVKD. Trimming stripped 5 bases from V and 0 bases from J, with 14 bases between. The CDR3 covers 16 residues.

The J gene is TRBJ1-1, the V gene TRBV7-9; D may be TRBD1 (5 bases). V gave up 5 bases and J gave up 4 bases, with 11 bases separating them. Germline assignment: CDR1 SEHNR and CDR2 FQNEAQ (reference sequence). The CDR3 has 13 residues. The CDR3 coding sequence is TGTGCCAGCAGCCCAGGGAGGAGCACTGAAGCTTTCTTT. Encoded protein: CASSPGRSTEAFF. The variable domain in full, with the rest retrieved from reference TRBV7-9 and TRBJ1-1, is DTGVSQNPRHKITKRGQNVTFRCDPISEHNRLYWYRQTLGQGPEFLTYFQNEAQLEKSRLLSDRFSAERPKGSFSTLEIQRTEQGDSAMYLCASSPGRSTEAFFGQGTRLTVV.